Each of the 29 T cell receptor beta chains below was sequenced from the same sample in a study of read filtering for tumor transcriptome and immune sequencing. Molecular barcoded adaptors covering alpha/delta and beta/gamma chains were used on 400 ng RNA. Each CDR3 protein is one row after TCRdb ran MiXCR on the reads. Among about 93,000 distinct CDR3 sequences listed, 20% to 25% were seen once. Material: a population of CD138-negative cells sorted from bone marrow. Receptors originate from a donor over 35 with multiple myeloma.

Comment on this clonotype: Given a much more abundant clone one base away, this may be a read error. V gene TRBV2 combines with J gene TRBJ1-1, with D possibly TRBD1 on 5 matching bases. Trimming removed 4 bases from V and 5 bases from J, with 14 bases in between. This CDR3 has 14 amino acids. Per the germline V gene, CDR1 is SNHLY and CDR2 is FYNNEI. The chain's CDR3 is CASSAQSRGTEAFF. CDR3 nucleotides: TGTGCCAGCAGTGCCCAGTCCCGGGGGACTGAAGCTTTCTTT.

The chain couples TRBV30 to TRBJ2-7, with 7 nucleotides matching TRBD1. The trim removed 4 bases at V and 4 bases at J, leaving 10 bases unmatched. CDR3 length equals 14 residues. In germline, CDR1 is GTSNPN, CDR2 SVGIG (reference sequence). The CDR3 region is CAWKRQGARYEQYF. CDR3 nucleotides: TGTGCCTGGAAAAGACAGGGTGCGCGGTACGAGCAGTACTTC. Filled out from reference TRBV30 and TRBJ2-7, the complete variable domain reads SQTIHQWPATLVQPVGSPLSLECTVEGTSNPNLYWYRQAAGRGLQLLFYSVGIGQISSEVPQNLSASRPQDRQFILSSKKLLLSDSGFYLCAWKRQGARYEQYFGPGTRLTVT.

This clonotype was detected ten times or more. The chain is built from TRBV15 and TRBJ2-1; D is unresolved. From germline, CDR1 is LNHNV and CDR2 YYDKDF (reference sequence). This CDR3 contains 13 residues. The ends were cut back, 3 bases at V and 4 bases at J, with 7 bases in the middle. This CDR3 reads CATSRARYNEQFF. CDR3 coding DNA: TGTGCCACCAGCAGGGCCAGATACAATGAGCAGTTCTTC.

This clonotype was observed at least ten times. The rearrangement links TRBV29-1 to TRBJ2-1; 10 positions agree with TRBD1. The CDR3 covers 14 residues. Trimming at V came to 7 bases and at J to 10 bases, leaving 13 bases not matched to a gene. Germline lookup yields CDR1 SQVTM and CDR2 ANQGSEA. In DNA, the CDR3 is TGCAGCGCTACCGGGACAGGGGAAGGGATCGAGCAGTTCTTC. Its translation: CSATGTGEGIEQFF.

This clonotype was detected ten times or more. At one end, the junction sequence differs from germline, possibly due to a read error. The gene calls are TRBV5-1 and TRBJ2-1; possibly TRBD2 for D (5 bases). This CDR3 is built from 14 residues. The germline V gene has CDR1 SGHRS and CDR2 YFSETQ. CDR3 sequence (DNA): TGCGACAGCAGCTTAGCGACGGCTTACAATGAGCAGTTCTTC. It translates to CDSSLATAYNEQFF.

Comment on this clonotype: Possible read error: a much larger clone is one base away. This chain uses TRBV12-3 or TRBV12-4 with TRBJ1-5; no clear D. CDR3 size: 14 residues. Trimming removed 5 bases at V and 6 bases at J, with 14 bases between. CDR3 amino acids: CASSTLGGVQPQHF. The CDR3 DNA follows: TGTGCCAGCAGTACATTAGGCGGGGTTCAGCCCCAGCATTTT.

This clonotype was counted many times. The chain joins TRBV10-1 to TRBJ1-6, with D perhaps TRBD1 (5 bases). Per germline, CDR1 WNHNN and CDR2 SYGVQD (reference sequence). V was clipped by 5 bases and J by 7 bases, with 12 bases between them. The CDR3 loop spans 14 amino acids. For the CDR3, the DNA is TGCGCCAGCAGTCCGGGACGGGCCAATTCACCCCTCCACTTT. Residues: CASSPGRANSPLHF.

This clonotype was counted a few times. The CDR3 DNA reads as TGTGCCAGCAGTTTGTGGACAGAAGCTTTCTTT. Translating gives CASSLWTEAFF. The chain employs TRBV28 and TRBJ1-1, with D possibly being TRBD1 (5 bases). The V gene's germline CDR1 is MDHEN and CDR2 SYDVKM. The V end was cut by 3 bases, the J end by 8 bases, with 7 bases between. The CDR3 spans 11 residues.

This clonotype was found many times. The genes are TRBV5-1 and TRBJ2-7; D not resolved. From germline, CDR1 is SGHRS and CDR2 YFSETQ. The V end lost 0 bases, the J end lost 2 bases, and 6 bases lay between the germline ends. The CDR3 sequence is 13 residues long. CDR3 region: CASSLEPTYEQYF. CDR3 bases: TGCGCCAGCAGCTTGGAGCCTACCTACGAGCAGTACTTC.

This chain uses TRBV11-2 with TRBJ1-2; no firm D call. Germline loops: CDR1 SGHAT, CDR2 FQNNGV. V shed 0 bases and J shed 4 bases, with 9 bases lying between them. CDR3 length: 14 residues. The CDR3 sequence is CASSLDRVAYGYTF. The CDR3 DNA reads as TGTGCCAGCAGCTTAGATCGGGTGGCCTATGGCTACACCTTC.

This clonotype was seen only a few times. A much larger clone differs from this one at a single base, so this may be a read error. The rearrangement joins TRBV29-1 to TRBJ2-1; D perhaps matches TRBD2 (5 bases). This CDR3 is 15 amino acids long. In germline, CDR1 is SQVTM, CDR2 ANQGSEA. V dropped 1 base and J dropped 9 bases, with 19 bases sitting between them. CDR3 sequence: CSVEARAKLSSEQFF. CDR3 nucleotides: TGCAGCGTTGAAGCGCGGGCTAAATTGTCCAGTGAGCAGTTCTTC.

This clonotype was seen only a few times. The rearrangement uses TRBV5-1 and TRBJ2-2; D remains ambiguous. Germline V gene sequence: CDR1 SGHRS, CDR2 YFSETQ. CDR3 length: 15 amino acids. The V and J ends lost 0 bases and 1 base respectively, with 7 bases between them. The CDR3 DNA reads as TGCGCCAGCAGCTTGGAACAGCTGAACACCGGGGAGCTGTTTTTT. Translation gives CASSLEQLNTGELFF.

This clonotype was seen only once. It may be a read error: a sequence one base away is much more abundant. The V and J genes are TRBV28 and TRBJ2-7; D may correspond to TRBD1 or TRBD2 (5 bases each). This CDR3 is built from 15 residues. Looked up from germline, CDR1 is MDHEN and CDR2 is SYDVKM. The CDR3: CASSFPGTLSYGQYF. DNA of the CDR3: TGTGCCAGCAGTTTCCCGGGGACCCTCTCCTACGGGCAGTACTTC.

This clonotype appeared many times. In nucleotides, the CDR3 is TGCAGCTCAGGACAGCCAACGCAAGGATTGGGCACTGAAGCTTTCTTT. Protein product: CSSGQPTQGLGTEAFF. This chain links TRBV29-1 with TRBJ1-1; TRBD1 is a possible D gene (6 bases). The CDR3 totals 16 residues. The germline CDR1 and CDR2 sequences are SQVTM and ANQGSEA. V dropped 8 bases and J dropped 4 bases, with 26 bases sitting between them.

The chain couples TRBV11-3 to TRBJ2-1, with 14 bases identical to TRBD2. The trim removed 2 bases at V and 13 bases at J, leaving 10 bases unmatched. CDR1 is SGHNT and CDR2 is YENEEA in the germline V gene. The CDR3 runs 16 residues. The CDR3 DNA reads TGTGCCAGCAGCTTAATACCGGGACTAGCGGGGGCCGGCCAGTTCTTC. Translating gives CASSLIPGLAGAGQFF.

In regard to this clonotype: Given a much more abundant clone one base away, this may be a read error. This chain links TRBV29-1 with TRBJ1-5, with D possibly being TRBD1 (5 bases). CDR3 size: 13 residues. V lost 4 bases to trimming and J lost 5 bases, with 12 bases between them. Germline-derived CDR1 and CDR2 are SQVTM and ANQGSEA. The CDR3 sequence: CSVGRAGYQPQHF. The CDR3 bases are TGCAGCGTTGGAAGGGCAGGGTATCAGCCCCAGCATTTT.

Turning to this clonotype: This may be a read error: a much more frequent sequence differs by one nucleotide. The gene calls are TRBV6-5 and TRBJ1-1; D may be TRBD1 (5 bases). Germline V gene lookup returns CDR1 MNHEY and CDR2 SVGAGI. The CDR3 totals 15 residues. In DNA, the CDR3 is TGTGCCAGCGGTTACGAGAGGGGAGGAGGGACTGAAGCTTTCTTT. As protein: CASGYERGGGTEAFF.

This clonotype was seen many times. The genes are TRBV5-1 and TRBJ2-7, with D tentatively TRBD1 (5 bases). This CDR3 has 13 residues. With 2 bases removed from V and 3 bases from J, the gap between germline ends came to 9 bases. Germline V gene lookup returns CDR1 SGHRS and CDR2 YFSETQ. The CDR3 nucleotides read TGCGCCAGCAGCTTCCAGGGTGACTACGAGCAGTACTTC. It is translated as CASSFQGDYEQYF.

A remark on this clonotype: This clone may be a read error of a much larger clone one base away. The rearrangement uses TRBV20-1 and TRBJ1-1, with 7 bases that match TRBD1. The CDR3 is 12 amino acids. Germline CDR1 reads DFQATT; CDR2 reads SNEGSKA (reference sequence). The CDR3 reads CSAREGGTEALF. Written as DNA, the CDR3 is TGCAGTGCTAGAGAAGGGGGCACTGAAGCTCTCTTT.

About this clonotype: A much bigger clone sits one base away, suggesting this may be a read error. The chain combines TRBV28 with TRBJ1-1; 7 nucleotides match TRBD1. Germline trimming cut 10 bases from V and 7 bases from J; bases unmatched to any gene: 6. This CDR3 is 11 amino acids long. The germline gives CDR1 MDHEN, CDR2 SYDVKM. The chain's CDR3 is CANKGTVEAFF. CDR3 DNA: TGTGCCAACAAGGGGACAGTTGAAGCTTTCTTT.

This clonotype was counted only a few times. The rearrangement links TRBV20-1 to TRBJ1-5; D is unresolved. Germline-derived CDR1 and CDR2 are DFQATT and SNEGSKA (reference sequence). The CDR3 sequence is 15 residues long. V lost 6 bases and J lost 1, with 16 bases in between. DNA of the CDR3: TGCAGTGCAGGGTCGACGGTGAAGAGCAATCAGCCCCAGCATTTT. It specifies CSAGSTVKSNQPQHF.

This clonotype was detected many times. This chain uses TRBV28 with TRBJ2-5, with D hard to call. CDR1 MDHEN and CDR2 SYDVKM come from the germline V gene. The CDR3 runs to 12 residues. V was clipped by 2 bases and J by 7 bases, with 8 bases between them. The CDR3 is CASSLERGTQYF. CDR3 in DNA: TGTGCCAGCAGTTTAGAAAGAGGGACCCAGTACTTC.

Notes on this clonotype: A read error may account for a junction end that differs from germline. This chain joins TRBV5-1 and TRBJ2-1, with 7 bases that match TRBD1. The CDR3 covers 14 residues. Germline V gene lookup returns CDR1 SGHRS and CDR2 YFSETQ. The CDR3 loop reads CASIQGSSYNEQFF. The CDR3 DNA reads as TGTGCCAGCATACAGGGGAGCTCCTACAATGAGCAGTTCTTC.

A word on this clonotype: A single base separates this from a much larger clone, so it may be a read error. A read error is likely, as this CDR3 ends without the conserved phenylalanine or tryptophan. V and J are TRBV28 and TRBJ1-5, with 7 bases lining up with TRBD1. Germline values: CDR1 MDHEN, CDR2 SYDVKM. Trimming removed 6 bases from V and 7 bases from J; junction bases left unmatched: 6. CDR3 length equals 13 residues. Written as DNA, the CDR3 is TGTGCCAGCAGAACAGGGGCAGCACAGCCCCAGCATCTT. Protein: CASRTGAAQPQHL.

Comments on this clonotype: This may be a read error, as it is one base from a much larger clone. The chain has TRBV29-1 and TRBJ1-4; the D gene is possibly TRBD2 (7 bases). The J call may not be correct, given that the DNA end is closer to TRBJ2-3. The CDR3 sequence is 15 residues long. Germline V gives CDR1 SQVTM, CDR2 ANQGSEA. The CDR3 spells CSVDLGLGGLGTQYF. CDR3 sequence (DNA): TGCAGCGTTGATCTTGGATTGGGGGGGCTAGGTACGCAGTATTTT.

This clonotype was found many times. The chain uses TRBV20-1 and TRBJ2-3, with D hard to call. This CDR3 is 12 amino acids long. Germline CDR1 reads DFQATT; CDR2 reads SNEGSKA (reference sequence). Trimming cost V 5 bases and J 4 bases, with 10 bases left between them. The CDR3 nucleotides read TGCAGTGCTGGAGCCCCCCCAGATACGCAGTATTTT. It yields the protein CSAGAPPDTQYF.

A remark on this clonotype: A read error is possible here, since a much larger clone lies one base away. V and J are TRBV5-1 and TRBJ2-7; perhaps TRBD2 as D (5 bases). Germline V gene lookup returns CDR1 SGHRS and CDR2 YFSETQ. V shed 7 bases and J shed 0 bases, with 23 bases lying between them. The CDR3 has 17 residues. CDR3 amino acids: CASGHGEWRASSYEQYF. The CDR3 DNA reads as TGCGCCAGCGGCCACGGTGAATGGCGGGCCAGCTCCTACGAGCAGTACTTC.

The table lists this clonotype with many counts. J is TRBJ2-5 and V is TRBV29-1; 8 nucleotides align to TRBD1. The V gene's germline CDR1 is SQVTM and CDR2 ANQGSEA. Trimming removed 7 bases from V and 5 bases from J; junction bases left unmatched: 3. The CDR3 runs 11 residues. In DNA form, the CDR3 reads TGCAGCGGGACAGGGCTTGAGACCCAGTACTTC. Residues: CSGTGLETQYF.

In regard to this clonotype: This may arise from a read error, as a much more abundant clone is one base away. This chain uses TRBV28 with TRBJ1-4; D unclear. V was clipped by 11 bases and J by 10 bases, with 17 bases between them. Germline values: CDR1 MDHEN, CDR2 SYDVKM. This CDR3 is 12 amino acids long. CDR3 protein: CASSKSRGKLFF. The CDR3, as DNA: TGTGCCTCCTCGAAGTCGCGGGGAAAACTGTTTTTT.